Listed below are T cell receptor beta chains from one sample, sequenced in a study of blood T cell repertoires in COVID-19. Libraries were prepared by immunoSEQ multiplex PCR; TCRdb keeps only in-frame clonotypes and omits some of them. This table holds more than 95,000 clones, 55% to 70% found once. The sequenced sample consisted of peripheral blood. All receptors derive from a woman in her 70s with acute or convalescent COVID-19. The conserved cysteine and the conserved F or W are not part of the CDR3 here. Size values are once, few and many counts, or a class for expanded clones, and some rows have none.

ASSPRQVLSGNTIY,TRBV7-2,-
ASSYAQYSYEQY,TRBV6-5,few
AISERGVTNEKLF,TRBV10-3,few
ATRRGLNTGELF,TRBV5-1,-
ASSSGLAGGPGTGELF,TRBV5-1,-
SAIGQGKSEKLF,TRBV29-1,few
ASSLDRRLASTGELF,TRBV11-3,once
ASSQNSGSEQPQH,TRBV4-2,many
ASSIETSLEQY,TRBV19,few
ASSSQGTEAF,TRBV6-6,few
ASSTRDSKETQY,TRBV5-4,-
ASSQRRLAGDEQY,TRBV6-5,-
ASSEARGQGNQPQH,TRBV2,-
ATSEAGSYNEQF,TRBV24-1,-
ASSIGDRDADTQY,TRBV19,-
ASSLARGGPYGYT,TRBV7-9,-
ASGQGYEQY,TRBV27,-
ASSLWGEDTQY,TRBV5-1,-
ASSAGSLDRGLYEQY,TRBV2,-
ASSLGVLAGSGAGELF,TRBV5-1,-
ASRSQGAITDTQY,TRBV7-6,-
ATSDQGLGTDTQY,TRBV24-1,-
ASSLGANEKLF,TRBV5-6,-
ASSLSSAGVYGTDTQY,TRBV27,few
ATSVAGGTEAF,TRBV24-1,once
ASSSSGRNEQY,TRBV12-3/TRBV12-4,once
ASSPDRGVRNSPLH,TRBV2,-
ASSPPGEKLF,TRBV7-2,-
ASSPSGLGDTDTQY,TRBV3-1/TRBV3-2,-
ASSPPGQAAYEQY,TRBV18,-
ASSVGRTSGFYNEQF,TRBV9,-
ASMSSGSSYNEQF,TRBV6-4,once
ASRLHMSSYEQY,TRBV6-5,-
ASSRTGYSNQPQH,TRBV5-8,few
AWESAGTGGLGGYT,TRBV30,-
ASSQDRGSNEQF,TRBV4-1,once
ASSVRSTYEQY,TRBV11-1,few
ASSLTGRGYT,TRBV7-9,-
ASSLSPGLLYGYT,TRBV27,few
ASSYGGTANQPQH,TRBV6-2/TRBV6-3,-
ASSLAGQGREKLF,TRBV5-1,-
ASSQVALGSGISYNEQF,TRBV3-1/TRBV3-2,-
ASSLAPPGTSGVNEQF,TRBV7-6,-
ASSLRGRGGYT,TRBV5-4,-
ASGSTGQGYT,TRBV28,-
ASSLGQGGPNGYT,TRBV5-4,-
ASSIQTGTGELF,TRBV19,many
ASRNRQGAKYEQY,TRBV4-1,-
ASSLGGSGNTIY,TRBV28,few
ASSLGRVEEKLF,TRBV7-9,-
ASTLPGGYNEQF,TRBV7-8,-
ASSSLDGGLGTDTQY,TRBV5-1,once
ASSLDGNQPQH,TRBV5-1,-
ASSFQGKLAKNIQY,TRBV7-2,-
ASSPNAISEQY,TRBV14,-
ASSPGTRLGEEQY,TRBV7-2,-
ASSGPGLAGVGEQF,TRBV9,once
ASSDGGGADTQY,TRBV6-4,-